This T cell receptor beta chain was sequenced in a study of T cell responses to AZD1222 COVID-19 vaccine (dated by TCRdb to the early 2020s). Notes on the research overall: A total of approximately 250 trial participants underwent TCR sequencing, of whom 207 had received two doses of AZD1222 and 26 had received two doses of the MenACWY control vaccine. Trial participants were enrolled by age into subgroups of 18-55, 56-69 and 70-plus years, and around 150, 28 and 57 TCR-sequenced participants, respectively, were included in these subgroups.

The time point tag for this specimen amounts to: about 28 days (+/-7) after the second vaccine dose. AZD1222 recipients with second doses at about 4 weeks or about 12 weeks were pooled, because spike-specific TCR depth and breadth did not differ between schedules. Vaccinee samples were obtained from the UK trials COV001 and COV002, which included a single-blind randomized controlled phase 2/3 trial of AZD1222 (ChAdOx1 nCoV-19) in healthy adults. For TCRbeta chain sequencing, PBMC samples from trial participants were taken at day 0 and at day 28 after the second dose. The CDR3 goes from the cysteine to the phenylalanine over 15 residues. The sequence is cut down to CDR3 DNA, 45 bases in frame from base 1. V and J are trimmed by 2 bases and 3 bases, and the gene matches miss 4 bases of the junction. The germline V gene encodes CDR1 MNHEY and CDR2 SVGAGI. The CDR3 regions of human TCRbeta chains were subjected to immunosequencing. The study's processing was this. TCRs in the repertoires were compared against a reference library of SARS-CoV-2-specific TCRs that had been generated with the MIRA antigen-specificity platform. Breadth was defined as the fraction of unique TCRs that were SARS-CoV-2-associated, and depth was defined as the fraction of total T cells that were SARS-CoV-2-associated. Using the MIRA data, each spike-specific TCR was mapped to the spike region that the TCR reacts to and placed in a CD4 or CD8 class. Log10-transformed breadth and depth values were compared by one-way ANOVA with Sidak's multiple comparisons tests. The table comes from immuneACCESS by way of TCRdb, which keeps in-frame sequences with V and J called. Part of the clones is missing from these tables; in studies checked, under half for an unresolved V gene and the rest for unknown reasons. The D gene and trimming were derived from the DNA, and the V and J assignments and clone size from that table. The sample data list 100,000 to 150,000 clones, and around nine tenths of these were observed just once. 1.1% of the sample goes to the ten largest clones.

What the study reported, not specific to this receptor: The 56-69-year group was small, and its depth increase did not reach significance, likely because of low power. After two AZD1222 doses, both the breadth and the depth of spike-specific TCRs were significantly higher than at day 0 and than in MenACWY recipients. Reportedly, almost half of the unique spike-specific TCRs recognized epitopes lying outside the regions that are mutated in the B.1.351 and B.1.1.7 variants. Because no day 14 peak-response samples were available, repertoires were characterized only after the peak T cell response. Participants were mostly white British and included more females than males, and it was suggested by the authors that clonal diversity may have been underestimated. Conclusions about previously exposed vaccinees were limited because only six or seven AZD1222 recipients were SARS-CoV-2 seropositive at baseline. Vaccine-associated CD4 TCRs spanned the whole spike protein, with dominant responses in regions 160-218 and 743-854.

This clone was observed a single time. Its cognate antigen has yet to be identified. No base-level quality is on record; no much larger clone is a single base apart. The TCR comes from an adult who received the AZD1222 COVID-19 vaccine. The chain couples TRBV6-5 to TRBJ2-7; 10 bases in the junction line up with TRBD2. The source was peripheral blood, collected 28 days after the second AZD1222 dose. Here the CDR3 is given as CASSYGTSARYEQYF. The DNA is as follows: TGTGCCAGCAGTTACGGGACTAGCGCCCGCTACGAGCAGTACTTC.